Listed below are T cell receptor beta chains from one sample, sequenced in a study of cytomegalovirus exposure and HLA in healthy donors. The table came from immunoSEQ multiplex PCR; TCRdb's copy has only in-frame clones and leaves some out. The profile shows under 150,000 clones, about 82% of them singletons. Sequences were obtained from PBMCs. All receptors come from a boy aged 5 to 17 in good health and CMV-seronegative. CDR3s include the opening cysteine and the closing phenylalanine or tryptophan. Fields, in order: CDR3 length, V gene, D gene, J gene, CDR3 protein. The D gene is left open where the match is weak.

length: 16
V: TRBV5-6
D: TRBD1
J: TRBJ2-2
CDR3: CASSPEGQGKTGELFF

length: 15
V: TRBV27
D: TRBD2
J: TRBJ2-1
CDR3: CASSFAGGWSNEQFF

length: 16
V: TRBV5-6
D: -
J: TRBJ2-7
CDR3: CASSLPSPGESYEQYF

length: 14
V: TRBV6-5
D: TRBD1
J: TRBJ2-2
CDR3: CATRGTGGIGELFF

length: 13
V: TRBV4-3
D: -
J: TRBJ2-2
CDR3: CASSQDFGGELFF

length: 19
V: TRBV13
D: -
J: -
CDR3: CASSLGPLGGGQTSYEQYF

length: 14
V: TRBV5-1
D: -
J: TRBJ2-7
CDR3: CASSYQTAAYEQYF

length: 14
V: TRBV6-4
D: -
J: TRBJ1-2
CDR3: CASSASGGQGGYTF

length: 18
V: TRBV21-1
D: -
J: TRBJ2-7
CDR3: CASSSGQAPISSAYEQYF

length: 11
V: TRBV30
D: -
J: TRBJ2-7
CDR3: CAWSVQGSPYF

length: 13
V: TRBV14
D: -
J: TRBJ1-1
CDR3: CASSQERIGEAFF

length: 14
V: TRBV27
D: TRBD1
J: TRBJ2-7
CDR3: CASNSGTDRDEQYF

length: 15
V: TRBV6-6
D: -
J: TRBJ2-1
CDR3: CASSYGGGSYNEQFF

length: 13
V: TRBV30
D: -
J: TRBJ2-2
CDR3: CAWIPPNTGELFF

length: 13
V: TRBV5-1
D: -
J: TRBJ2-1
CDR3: CASSLGPYNEQFF

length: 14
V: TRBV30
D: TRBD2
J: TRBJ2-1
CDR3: CAWSTLADYNEQFF

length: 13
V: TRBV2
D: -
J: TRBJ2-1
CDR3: CASSPRHYDEQFF

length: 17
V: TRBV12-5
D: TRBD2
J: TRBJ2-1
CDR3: CASGLGTGTSSYNEQFF

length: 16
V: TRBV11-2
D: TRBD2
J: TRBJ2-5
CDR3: CASSPGTSVFQETQYF

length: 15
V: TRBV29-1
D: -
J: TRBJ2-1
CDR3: CSVGQGRASYNEQFF

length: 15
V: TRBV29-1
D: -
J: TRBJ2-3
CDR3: CSVETYGGGTDTQYF

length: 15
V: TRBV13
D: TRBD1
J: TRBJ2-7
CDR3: CASSLGGTGLYEQYF

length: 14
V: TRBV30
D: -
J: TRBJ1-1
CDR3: CAWGSGTKNTEAFF